Below are 29 T cell receptor beta chains sequenced from a single sample in a study of blood T cells in healthy people across ages. A J-beta primer mix and a sample-barcoded 5' primer were used in a second PCR of roughly 6 to 11 cycles. TCRdb reprocessed the 5' RACE reads with MiXCR, giving one entry per CDR3 protein. The sample yields under 700,000 distinct CDR3 sequences, less than 25% seen once. This sample was shared with a second study, whose subject was T cells of mothers and their children.

Sequenced: blood. These TCRs come from a boy aged 5-17 years in good health.

The chain combines TRBV7-2 with TRBJ2-2, with 12 bases fitting TRBD1. CDR1 SGHTA and CDR2 FQGNSA come from the germline V gene. CDR3 length: 16 amino acids. V lost 5 bases to trimming and J lost 4 bases; unmatched junction nucleotides: 5. The CDR3 region is CASSRMGQGATGELFF. As DNA, the CDR3 is TGTGCCAGCAGCCGTATGGGACAGGGGGCCACCGGGGAGCTGTTTTTT.

This chain connects TRBV6-6 to TRBJ1-6; 7 nucleotides match TRBD1. After removal of 2 bases from V and 5 bases from J, the junction contained 3 bases not matched to a gene. This CDR3 has 15 residues. Germline V gives CDR1 MNHNY, CDR2 SVGAGI (reference sequence). Here the CDR3 DNA reads TGTGCCAGCAGTTACGGGACAGAGAATAATTCACCCCTCCACTTT. Its translation: CASSYGTENNSPLHF.

V and J are TRBV5-1 and TRBJ2-5, with a weak D call TRBD2 (5 bases). CDR1 and CDR2 from the germline V gene are SGHRS and YFSETQ. This CDR3 is built from 13 residues. V was trimmed by 5 bases and J by 2 bases, leaving 10 bases between them. CDR3 sequence (DNA): TGCGCCAGCAGTCGGGATTGGCAAGAGACCCAGTACTTC. Translated, it gives CASSRDWQETQYF.

J is TRBJ2-5 and V is TRBV7-9; D is possibly TRBD2 (5 bases). V was clipped by 6 bases and J by 2 bases, with 13 bases between them. Germline lookup yields CDR1 SEHNR and CDR2 FQNEAQ (reference sequence). The length of the CDR3 is 14 residues. In nucleotides, the CDR3 is TGTGCCAGCAGTCGGGGTCAGGATCAAGAGACCCAGTACTTC. Translated, it gives CASSRGQDQETQYF.

This clonotype was observed a handful of times. The V call is TRBV4-3, the J call TRBJ2-5; D possibly corresponds to TRBD1 (6 bases). The J call may be in error: the DNA end matches TRBJ2-7 better. The CDR3 contains 16 residues. Looked up from germline, CDR1 is LGHNA and CDR2 is YSLEER. CDR3 DNA: TGCGCCAGCAGCCAAGATACAGGGTTTGGGTCCTACGAGCAGTACTTC. Translation: CASSQDTGFGSYEQYF.

This clonotype was counted a few times. The rearrangement uses TRBV7-6 and TRBJ2-5; TRBD1 or TRBD2 may be the D gene (6 bases each). The J call may be incorrect, as the DNA end agrees better with TRBJ2-1. Germline V gene data show CDR1 as SGHVS and CDR2 as FNYEAQ. This CDR3 is built from 16 residues. The CDR3 protein is CASSTHGGPVNHEQFF. The CDR3 nucleotides read TGTGCCAGCAGCACCCACGGGGGCCCGGTTAATCATGAGCAGTTCTTC.

This rearrangement joins TRBV9 to TRBJ2-3, with D perhaps being TRBD1 or TRBD2 (6 bases each). V lost 4 bases and J lost 2, with 14 bases in between. The CDR3 is made up of 15 amino acids. Germline assignment: CDR1 SGDLS and CDR2 YYNGEE. The CDR3 loop reads CASSLRGPFTDTQYF. CDR3 in DNA: TGTGCCAGCAGCCTACGGGGGCCCTTCACAGATACGCAGTATTTT.

This clonotype was detected only a few times. The chain recombines TRBV7-9 with TRBJ1-1, with a tentative D call TRBD1 (5 bases). The CDR3 is 16 amino acids. From germline, CDR1 is SEHNR and CDR2 FQNEAQ (reference sequence). V lost 0 bases and J lost 2, with 13 bases in between. The CDR3 DNA follows: TGTGCCAGCAGCTTAGCGCGGGGGGGGACCAACACTGAAGCTTTCTTT. Translated: CASSLARGGTNTEAFF.

This clonotype was seen a handful of times. The chain carries TRBV29-1 and TRBJ2-7; tentative D call: TRBD2 (6 bases). The ends were cut back, 4 bases at V and 2 bases at J, with 12 bases in the middle. The germline V gene encodes CDR1 SQVTM and CDR2 ANQGSEA. The CDR3 sequence is 13 residues long. The chain's CDR3 is CSVAGRTTYEQYF. In DNA form, the CDR3 reads TGCAGCGTTGCGGGACGGACTACCTACGAGCAGTACTTC.

CDR3 in DNA: TGTGCCATCCAGGGTCCGGGCTACGAGCAGTACTTC. Its translation is CAIQGPGYEQYF. The chain uses TRBV10-3 and TRBJ2-7; the D gene is possibly TRBD1 (5 bases). Germline CDR1 and CDR2: ENHRY and SYGVKD. CDR3 length: 12 residues. V shed 8 bases and J shed 3 bases, with 11 bases lying between them.

The V gene is TRBV27, the J gene TRBJ2-5; D possibly corresponds to TRBD1 (6 bases). CDR3 length: 15 amino acids. CDR1 is MNHEY and CDR2 is SMNVEV in the germline V gene (reference sequence). V was cut by 2 bases and J by 1 base, with 11 bases left in between. CDR3 bases: TGTGCCAGCAGTTTACAGGGGCGATTCCAAGAGACCCAGTACTTC. Amino acid sequence: CASSLQGRFQETQYF.

This clonotype was found a few times. This rearrangement joins TRBV20-1 to TRBJ2-3; 7 nucleotides match TRBD2. This CDR3 has 14 amino acids. Germline loops: CDR1 DFQATT, CDR2 SNEGSKA (reference sequence). V lost 3 bases to trimming and J lost 1 base; unmatched junction nucleotides: 4. CDR3 sequence: CSARSGMGTDTQYF. CDR3 bases: TGCAGTGCTAGGAGCGGGATGGGCACAGATACGCAGTATTTT.

This clonotype was seen more than once but under ten times. The J gene is TRBJ1-4, the V gene TRBV15, with D uncertain. V dropped 5 bases and J dropped 0 bases, with 7 bases sitting between them. Looked up from germline, CDR1 is LNHNV and CDR2 is YYDKDF (reference sequence). CDR3 length: 14 amino acids. CDR3 in amino acids: CATSRYPTNEKLFF. The CDR3 DNA sequence: TGTGCCACCAGCCGATATCCAACTAATGAAAAACTGTTTTTT. Together with reference TRBV15 and TRBJ1-4, the CDR3 gives the full variable domain: DAMVIQNPRYQVTQFGKPVTLSCSQTLNHNVMYWYQQKSSQAPKLLFHYYDKDFNNEADTPDNFQSRRPNTSFCFLDIRSPGLGDTAMYLCATSRYPTNEKLFFGSGTQLSVL.

The V call is TRBV7-8, the J call TRBJ2-5; 12 bases are shared with TRBD2. V gave up 7 bases and J gave up 5 bases; unmatched junction bases: 17. There are 18 residues in the CDR3. Germline loops: CDR1 SGHVS, CDR2 FQNEAQ. CDR3 in amino acids: CASTFRPHVTSGRETQYF. For the CDR3, the DNA is TGTGCCAGCACCTTTAGGCCCCATGTTACTAGCGGGAGGGAGACCCAGTACTTC.

Details on this clonotype: The CDR3 ends on some other residue instead of the conserved phenylalanine or tryptophan, so this is likely a read error. The chain recombines TRBV6-4 with TRBJ2-1; no firm D call. V lost 0 bases to trimming and J lost 9 bases, with 9 bases between them. CDR1 and CDR2 (germline): MRHNA, SNTAGT. This CDR3 is 13 amino acids long. Here the CDR3 reads CASSDSPPSEQFL. CDR3 DNA: TGTGCCAGCAGTGACTCTCCCCCTAGTGAGCAGTTCCTC.

V gene TRBV28 combines with J gene TRBJ1-2, with 7 bases identical to TRBD1. The ends lost 8 bases at V and 0 bases at J; junction bases unmatched: 12. Germline-derived CDR1 and CDR2 are MDHEN and SYDVKM. The CDR3 is 16 amino acids. CDR3 in amino acids: CASFSGQSTPNYGYTF. CDR3 DNA sequence: TGTGCCAGCTTCTCGGGACAGTCGACACCTAACTATGGCTACACCTTC.

There are a few counts of this clonotype. CDR3 in amino acids: CASRTFGGTEAFF. CDR3 nucleotide sequence: TGTGCCAGCAGGACCTTCGGGGGCACTGAAGCTTTCTTT. The chain joins TRBV6-1 to TRBJ1-1; weak D call: TRBD1 (5 bases). The V gene's germline CDR1 is MNHNS and CDR2 SASEGT. The CDR3 runs 13 residues. Between the trimmed V and J ends, which lost 6 bases and 4 bases, there was a span of 12 bases.

CDR3 DNA: TGTGCCAGCAGCAAAGACAGTAACACTGAAGCTTTCTTT. This gives the protein CASSKDSNTEAFF. The genes are TRBV9 and TRBJ1-1, with a tentative D call TRBD1 (5 bases). CDR1 is SGDLS and CDR2 is YYNGEE in the germline V gene. With 4 bases removed from V and 2 bases from J, the gap between germline ends came to 9 bases. The CDR3 runs to 13 residues.

The chain is built from TRBV5-5 and TRBJ1-4; D is possibly TRBD1 (5 bases). V was shortened by 5 bases and J by 0 bases, with 11 bases between the two germline ends. CDR3 length equals 15 residues. The V gene's germline CDR1 is SGHKS and CDR2 YYEKEE (reference sequence). CDR3 sequence reads: CASSPTVSTNEKLFF. The CDR3 nucleotides read TGTGCCAGCAGTCCGACAGTTTCAACTAATGAAAAACTGTTTTTT. Full variable domain (missing parts from reference TRBV5-5 and TRBJ1-4): DAGVTQSPTHLIKTRGQQVTLRCSPISGHKSVSWYQQVLGQGPQFIFQYYEKEERGRGNFPDRFSARQFPNYSSELNVNALLLGDSALYLCASSPTVSTNEKLFFGSGTQLSVL.

This clonotype was observed a few times. The chain is built from TRBV4-3 and TRBJ2-5; 7 bases fit TRBD2. Germline loops: CDR1 LGHNA, CDR2 YSLEER. Trimming at V came to 3 bases and at J to 11 bases, leaving 12 bases not matched to a gene. The CDR3 loop spans 14 amino acids. CDR3 in amino acids: CASSQAKTGLEQYF. In nucleotides, the CDR3 is TGCGCCAGCAGCCAGGCCAAGACCGGACTAGAGCAGTACTTC.

V usage is TRBV12-3 or TRBV12-4 and J usage is TRBJ2-7; 9 bases align to TRBD2. The length of the CDR3 is 14 residues. Germline trimming cut 6 bases from V and 3 bases from J; bases unmatched to any gene: 6. For the CDR3, the DNA is TGTGCCAGCAGAAGTAGCGGGAGCCGCTACGAGCAGTACTTC. This sequence encodes CASRSSGSRYEQYF.

The table lists this clonotype with a few counts. The chain uses TRBV20-1 and TRBJ2-5; 11 positions agree with TRBD2. The J call could be wrong; TRBJ2-1 is a better fit for the DNA end. The V gene's germline CDR1 is DFQATT and CDR2 SNEGSKA (reference sequence). CDR3 length equals 15 residues. Here the CDR3 reads CSALRLAGGPNEQFF. The CDR3 DNA reads TGCAGTGCGTTAAGGCTAGCGGGAGGACCAAATGAGCAGTTCTTC.

The sample holds many counts of this clonotype. The CDR3 spells CASSLGTGGNEKLFF. In DNA, the CDR3 is TGTGCCAGCAGCTTAGGGACAGGGGGGAATGAAAAACTGTTTTTT. The gene calls are TRBV7-2 and TRBJ1-4; 10 nucleotides match TRBD1. J gave up 5 bases and V 1 base, and 1 base lay outside the gene matches. Per germline, CDR1 SGHTA and CDR2 FQGNSA. There are 15 residues in the CDR3. Full variable domain (rest looked up from reference TRBV7-2 and TRBJ1-4): GAGVSQSPSNKVTEKGKDVELRCDPISGHTALYWYRQSLGQGLEFLIYFQGNSAPDKSGLPSDRFSAERTGGSVSTLTIQRTQQEDSAVYLCASSLGTGGNEKLFFGSGTQLSVL.

This clonotype was detected only a few times. The chain couples TRBV12-3 or TRBV12-4 to TRBJ2-7; D possibly corresponds to TRBD2 (5 bases). TRBJ2-1 explains the end of the DNA better; the J call may be wrong. This CDR3 comprises 12 residues. DNA for the CDR3: TGTGCCAGCAGTTTATGGGAGAATGAGCAGTTCTTC. Its protein is CASSLWENEQFF.

This clonotype came up a few times. CDR3 region: CASSHGQGEETQYF. The CDR3 region has the DNA TGTGCCAGCAGCCACGGACAGGGGGAAGAGACCCAGTACTTC. The chain combines TRBV7-9 with TRBJ2-5; TRBD1 matches 10 bases. J gave up 3 bases and V 5 bases, and 3 bases lay outside the gene matches. The CDR3 consists of 14 residues. In germline, CDR1 is SEHNR, CDR2 FQNEAQ (reference sequence). The full variable domain, completed using reference TRBV7-9 and TRBJ2-5, is DTGVSQNPRHKITKRGQNVTFRCDPISEHNRLYWYRQTLGQGPEFLTYFQNEAQLEKSRLLSDRFSAERPKGSFSTLEIQRTEQGDSAMYLCASSHGQGEETQYFGPGTRLLVL.

The chain is built from TRBV5-6 and TRBJ2-7; D assignment may be TRBD1 or TRBD2 (5 bases each). This CDR3 has 14 amino acids. CDR1 is SGHDT, CDR2 YYEEEE, per germline. V was cut by 0 bases and J by 2 bases, with 9 bases left in between. The DNA for the CDR3 is TGTGCCAGCAGCTTGGTCGGGGCCGCCTACGAGCAGTACTTC. This sequence encodes CASSLVGAAYEQYF.

V gene TRBV12-5 combines with J gene TRBJ2-1; D may be TRBD2 (6 bases). Germline values: CDR1 LGHNT, CDR2 FRNRAP. The CDR3 consists of 16 residues. Trimming pared 0 bases from V and 9 bases from J, leaving 18 bases between. The CDR3 protein is CASGLVLRLGAVEQFF. For the CDR3, the DNA is TGTGCTAGTGGTTTGGTACTGAGACTAGGCGCGGTTGAGCAGTTCTTC.

This clonotype was seen a single time. This chain's CDR3 is CSARDRTGLNEKLFF. CDR3 nucleotides: TGCAGTGCTAGAGATAGGACAGGCCTGAATGAAAAACTGTTTTTT. V gene TRBV20-1 combines with J gene TRBJ1-4, with TRBD1 matching over 7 bases. The germline gives CDR1 DFQATT, CDR2 SNEGSKA (reference sequence). The CDR3 extends over 15 amino acids. The V segment lost 0 bases and the J segment 5 bases; nucleotides outside the gene matches: 6.

The chain uses TRBV10-3 and TRBJ2-3; TRBD2 matches at 10 bases. CDR1 and CDR2 from the germline V gene are ENHRY and SYGVKD. The CDR3 has 13 residues. With V trimmed by 8 bases and J by 1 base, 0 bases remained unmatched. CDR3 in amino acids: CAIGTSGTDTQYF. The CDR3 DNA reads as TGTGCCATCGGGACTAGCGGCACAGATACGCAGTATTTT.